The 30 T cell receptor beta chains given below trace back to one sample, sequenced in a study of blood T cell repertoires in COVID-19. The data were produced by immunoSEQ multiplex PCR, yet TCRdb's version contains in-frame clones alone and is incomplete. Of more than 200,000 clones in the sample, approximately 88% are singletons; the top ten hold around 6.5%. The sequenced sample consisted of peripheral blood. All receptors derive from a woman in her twenties or thirties with COVID-19, enrolled during active disease.

The gene calls are TRBV7-9 and TRBJ2-1, with TRBD2 matching 8 bases. V shed 4 bases and J 5 bases; nucleotides not matched to a gene: 7. The germline V gene has CDR1 SEHNR and CDR2 FQNEAQ (reference sequence). The length of the CDR3 is 15 residues. This chain's CDR3 is CASSSWTSPNNEQFF. CDR3 nucleotides: TGTGCCAGCAGCTCCTGGACTAGCCCAAACAATGAGCAGTTCTTC.

The chain combines TRBV7-8 with TRBJ1-1, with D maybe TRBD1 (5 bases). Trimming removed 5 bases from V and 10 bases from J, with 14 bases in between. CDR1 and CDR2 (germline): SGHVS, FQNEAQ. The CDR3 loop spans 12 amino acids. CDR3 residues: CASSLDSYGAFF. CDR3 nucleotide sequence: TGTGCCAGCAGCCTCGACAGCTACGGAGCTTTCTTT.

The chain joins TRBV9 to TRBJ2-2; the D is unclear. Germline V CDR1 and CDR2: SGDLS, YYNGEE. This CDR3 region has 12 residues. V was clipped by 4 bases and J by 2 bases, with 3 bases between them. The CDR3 DNA reads as TGTGCCAGCAGCATAAACACCGGGGAGCTGTTTTTT. This translates into CASSINTGELFF.

The chain is built from TRBV3-1 (or the pseudogene TRBV3-2) and TRBJ2-1; tentatively, D is TRBD2 (6 bases). Per germline, CDR1 LGHDT and CDR2 YNNKEL (reference sequence). The ends were cut back, 4 bases at V and 0 bases at J, with 13 bases in the middle. The CDR3 is 16 residues long. The CDR3 DNA sequence: TGTGCCAGCAGCCCGGGGAGGCAGTCCTCCTACAATGAGCAGTTCTTC. It yields the protein CASSPGRQSSYNEQFF.

This clone was seen a handful of times. The gene calls are TRBV7-9 and TRBJ1-1; a possible D gene is TRBD1 (5 bases). CDR3 size: 13 residues. V was clipped by 5 bases and J by 0 bases, with 7 bases between them. Germline V gives CDR1 SEHNR, CDR2 FQNEAQ (reference sequence). CDR3 region: CASSQGVNTEAFF. CDR3 nucleotides: TGTGCCAGCAGCCAAGGGGTGAACACTGAAGCTTTCTTT.

V usage is TRBV4-1 and J usage is TRBJ2-1; the D is unclear. Trimming took 0 bases from V and 0 from J, leaving 12 bases between them. The CDR3 loop spans 17 amino acids. CDR1 and CDR2 (germline): MGHRA, YSYEKL. CDR3 nucleotide sequence: TGCGCCAGCAGCCAAGATAACCCAGCGAGCTCCTACAATGAGCAGTTCTTC. It codes for CASSQDNPASSYNEQFF.

This clone was counted only a few times. The chain links TRBV19 to TRBJ1-5, with 8 bases that match TRBD1. CDR3 length equals 15 residues. After removal of 3 bases from V and 5 bases from J, the junction contained 6 bases not matched to a gene. The V gene's germline CDR1 is LNHDA and CDR2 SQIVND (reference sequence). The DNA of the CDR3 is TGTGCCAGTAGTATTGCCAGGGGGCAGGATCAGCCCCAGCATTTT. It yields the protein CASSIARGQDQPQHF. The full variable domain, rest sourced from reference TRBV19 and TRBJ1-5, is DGGITQSPKYLFRKEGQNVTLSCEQNLNHDAMYWYRQDPGQGLRLIYYSQIVNDFQKGDIAEGYSVSREKKESFPLTVTSAQKNPTAFYLCASSIARGQDQPQHFGDGTRLSIL.

The chain links TRBV28 to TRBJ1-2; 9 bases map to TRBD1. V shed 5 bases, J shed 7 bases, and the junction held 5 bases outside the gene matches. CDR3 length equals 13 residues. CDR1 and CDR2 (germline): MDHEN, SYDVKM. CDR3 nucleotides: TGTGCCAGCAGTAGGGACAGGGCAGCTGGCTACACCTTC. It specifies CASSRDRAAGYTF.

J is TRBJ2-7 and V is TRBV15; D not certain. This CDR3 is 13 amino acids long. Trimming took off 0 bases at V and 1 base at J, with 4 bases between the two ends. Germline V gene data show CDR1 as LNHNV and CDR2 as YYDKDF (reference sequence). The CDR3 protein is CATSRDMSYEQYV. The CDR3 DNA reads TGTGCCACCAGCAGAGATATGTCCTACGAGCAGTACGTC.

This rearrangement joins TRBV28 to TRBJ2-1; 9 bases align to TRBD2. This CDR3 is built from 16 residues. The germline CDR1 and CDR2 sequences are MDHEN and SYDVKM. J lost 8 bases, V lost 6 bases, and 14 bases had no gene match. CDR3 residues: CASSQLGVAGAHEQFF. The CDR3 DNA is TGTGCCAGCAGCCAACTTGGGGTAGCGGGAGCCCATGAGCAGTTCTTC.

The chain employs TRBV3-1 (or the pseudogene TRBV3-2) and TRBJ1-5, with a possible D match to TRBD1 (5 bases). CDR3 length equals 15 residues. Trimming took off 0 bases at V and 7 bases at J, with 13 bases between the two ends. The V gene's germline CDR1 is LGHDT and CDR2 YNNKEL (reference sequence). CDR3 in amino acids: CASSQEGQPVQPQHF. CDR3 DNA sequence: TGTGCCAGCAGCCAAGAGGGGCAGCCGGTCCAGCCCCAGCATTTT.

The rearrangement joins TRBV4-1 to TRBJ2-7, with D perhaps matching TRBD2 (6 bases). CDR1 and CDR2 from the germline V gene are MGHRA and YSYEKL. Trimming pared 5 bases from V and 1 base from J, leaving 15 bases between. This CDR3 spans 15 amino acids. The CDR3 protein is CASSLSRDSSYEQYF. Written as DNA, the CDR3 is TGCGCCAGCAGCTTAAGCCGGGACTCATCCTACGAGCAGTACTTC.

The chain has TRBV2 and TRBJ1-1; D is perhaps TRBD1 (5 bases). This CDR3 is built from 17 residues. Germline lookup yields CDR1 SNHLY and CDR2 FYNNEI. V shed 6 bases and J shed 10 bases, with 30 bases lying between them. As DNA, the CDR3 is TGTGCCAGCAGGGAGCGGGGCGGGGACGGTGGTACAGTTAGAGCTTTCTTT. Protein product: CASRERGGDGGTVRAFF.

V and J are TRBV5-5 and TRBJ1-1, with D possibly matching TRBD1 (5 bases). The CDR3 is 14 amino acids. CDR1 and CDR2 from the germline V gene are SGHKS and YYEKEE (reference sequence). With 0 bases removed from V and 0 bases from J, the gap between germline ends came to 6 bases. CDR3 DNA: TGTGCCAGCAGCTTGGTGACAGTGAACACTGAAGCTTTCTTT. It encodes CASSLVTVNTEAFF.

This clone has only a few counts. V and J are TRBV7-9 and TRBJ2-5; the D is unclear. Germline-derived CDR1 and CDR2 are SEHNR and FQNEAQ (reference sequence). This CDR3 has 13 residues. V was pared by 4 bases and J by 1 base, with 7 bases between. CDR3 sequence (DNA): TGTGCCAGCAGCTCCGGCGGCCAAGAGACCCAGTACTTC. Its protein is CASSSGGQETQYF.

This chain uses TRBV6-6 with TRBJ1-2; D not certain. The CDR3 covers 12 residues. Trimming removed 7 bases from V and 8 bases from J, with 14 bases in between. Germline CDR1 is MNHNY and CDR2 is SVGAGI (reference sequence). This CDR3 is CASTAGSGGYTF. CDR3 DNA: TGTGCCAGCACCGCGGGATCGGGAGGCTACACCTTC.

The CDR3: CASSYSKDSPGGNSPLHF. CDR3 nucleotides: TGTGCCAGCAGTTACTCAAAAGACAGCCCCGGGGGTAATTCACCCCTCCACTTT. This chain joins TRBV6-2 or TRBV6-3 and TRBJ1-6, with D perhaps TRBD1 (5 bases). CDR1 is MNHEY, CDR2 SVGEGT, per germline. CDR3 length: 18 residues. V shed 0 bases and J shed 6 bases, with 18 bases lying between them.

This sequence joins TRBV10-3 and TRBJ1-2; 11 bases map to TRBD1. Unmatched junction bases numbered 10, after V lost 6 bases and J lost 7 bases. CDR1 and CDR2 (germline): ENHRY, SYGVKD. The CDR3 totals 15 residues. CDR3 region: CAIRPGEGQGAGYTF. The DNA of the CDR3 is TGTGCCATCAGGCCCGGAGAAGGACAGGGGGCTGGCTACACCTTC.

This chain joins TRBV10-3 and TRBJ1-2; the match to TRBD1 covers 11 bases. The CDR3 length is 15 residues. The germline V gene has CDR1 ENHRY and CDR2 SYGVKD. V shed 3 bases, J shed 6 bases, and the junction held 6 bases outside the gene matches. The CDR3 region is CAISEGQGARDGYTF. The CDR3 nucleotides read TGTGCCATCAGTGAAGGACAGGGGGCGCGAGATGGCTACACCTTC.

This clone was recorded only once. V usage is TRBV7-9 and J usage is TRBJ1-6; D is unresolved. V lost 5 bases to trimming and J lost 4 bases, with 18 bases between them. Germline values: CDR1 SEHNR, CDR2 FQNEAQ (reference sequence). This CDR3 region has 17 residues. This CDR3 reads CASSHAPLSEYNSPLHF. For the CDR3, the DNA is TGTGCCAGCAGCCATGCACCGCTGTCCGAGTATAATTCACCCCTCCACTTT.

The rearrangement uses TRBV2 and TRBJ1-6; D is unclear. The CDR3 covers 13 residues. Germline CDR1 is SNHLY and CDR2 is FYNNEI. V shed 4 bases and J shed 18 bases, with 19 bases lying between them. CDR3 in DNA: TGTGCCAGCAGTGCCGCGGGCTCAACCCCGGCCCACTTT. The encoded protein is CASSAAGSTPAHF.

The chain joins TRBV9 to TRBJ1-6; TRBD1 aligns across 9 bases. J gave up 6 bases and V 3 bases, and 7 bases lay outside the gene matches. Germline V gene data show CDR1 as SGDLS and CDR2 as YYNGEE. CDR3 size: 16 residues. For the CDR3, the DNA is TGTGCCAGCAGCGAAACAGACAGGGGGTTTAATTCACCCCTCCACTTT. Encoded protein: CASSETDRGFNSPLHF. The full variable domain, rest sourced from reference TRBV9 and TRBJ1-6, is DSGVTQTPKHLITATGQRVTLRCSPRSGDLSVYWYQQSLDQGLQFLIQYYNGEERAKGNILERFSAQQFPDLHSELNLSSLELGDSALYFCASSETDRGFNSPLHFGNGTRLTVT.

The CDR3 loop reads CASSLTGTSGRATGQFF. CDR3 DNA sequence: TGCGCCAGCAGCCTAACCGGGACTAGCGGGAGGGCCACGGGGCAGTTCTTC. The V and J genes are TRBV5-1 and TRBJ2-1; 16 bases match TRBD2. V trimming: 4 bases; J trimming: 12 bases; junction bases outside the gene matches: 13. CDR1 is SGHRS, CDR2 YFSETQ, per germline. The CDR3 sequence is 17 residues long.

The rearrangement uses TRBV5-1 and TRBJ2-1, with 8 bases lining up with TRBD2. This CDR3 spans 15 amino acids. Trimming at V came to 5 bases and at J to 4 bases, leaving 8 bases not matched to a gene. Germline CDR1 and CDR2: SGHRS and YFSETQ. Here the CDR3 DNA reads TGCGCCAGCAGGAGTACACTAGCGGAATACAATGAGCAGTTCTTC. It is translated as CASRSTLAEYNEQFF.

This chain uses TRBV7-2 with TRBJ2-3; 12 positions match TRBD2. This CDR3 contains 17 residues. Unmatched junction bases numbered 7, after V lost 0 bases and J lost 6 bases. Per germline, CDR1 SGHTA and CDR2 FQGNSA. In nucleotides, the CDR3 is TGTGCCAGCAGCTTAGCGCCTAGCGGGAGGGCAGGGGATACGCAGTATTTT. It specifies CASSLAPSGRAGDTQYF.

The rearrangement links TRBV19 to TRBJ1-1, with TRBD1 identical over 9 bases. The trim removed 3 bases at V and 1 base at J, leaving 3 bases unmatched. Germline CDR1 and CDR2: LNHDA and SQIVND (reference sequence). The CDR3 length is 15 residues. The CDR3 loop is CASSIGGQGNTEAFF. The CDR3 DNA follows: TGTGCCAGTAGTATCGGGGGACAGGGGAACACTGAAGCTTTCTTT.

DNA of the CDR3: TGTGCCAGCAGCCCAACAGGGAATGAGCAGTTCTTC. It is translated as CASSPTGNEQFF. The J gene is TRBJ2-1, the V gene TRBV4-2; tentatively, D is TRBD1 (6 bases). V was pared by 4 bases and J by 7 bases, with 8 bases between. This CDR3 comprises 12 residues. CDR1 and CDR2 from the germline V gene are LGHNA and YNFKEQ.

The CDR3 DNA is TGTGCCAGCAGCGAAAGGACTTACACCGGGGAGCTGTTTTTT. This sequence encodes CASSERTYTGELFF. The J gene is TRBJ2-2, the V gene TRBV11-3; D might be TRBD2 (5 bases). Per germline, CDR1 SGHNT and CDR2 YENEEA. Trimming cost V 5 bases and J 3 bases, with 10 bases left between them. This CDR3 spans 14 amino acids.

The V gene is TRBV5-7, the J gene TRBJ2-7, with TRBD1 as a possible D gene (5 bases). TRBV5-7 is assigned to the ORF class and has an uncertain function. Trimming left V 0 bases short and J 2 bases short, with 6 bases between. This CDR3 is built from 13 residues. The CDR3 nucleotides are TGTGCCAGCAGCTTGGGGGGCACCTACGAGCAGTACGTC. Its protein product is CASSLGGTYEQYV.

The V and J genes are TRBV11-2 and TRBJ2-1, with a possible D match to TRBD1 (6 bases). From germline, CDR1 is SGHAT and CDR2 FQNNGV. This CDR3 contains 19 residues. V was shortened by 2 bases and J by 7 bases, with 27 bases between the two germline ends. The CDR3 region is CASSLIPADLGGLGNEQFF. DNA for the CDR3: TGTGCCAGCAGCTTAATACCCGCGGACTTAGGGGGTCTCGGGAATGAGCAGTTCTTC.